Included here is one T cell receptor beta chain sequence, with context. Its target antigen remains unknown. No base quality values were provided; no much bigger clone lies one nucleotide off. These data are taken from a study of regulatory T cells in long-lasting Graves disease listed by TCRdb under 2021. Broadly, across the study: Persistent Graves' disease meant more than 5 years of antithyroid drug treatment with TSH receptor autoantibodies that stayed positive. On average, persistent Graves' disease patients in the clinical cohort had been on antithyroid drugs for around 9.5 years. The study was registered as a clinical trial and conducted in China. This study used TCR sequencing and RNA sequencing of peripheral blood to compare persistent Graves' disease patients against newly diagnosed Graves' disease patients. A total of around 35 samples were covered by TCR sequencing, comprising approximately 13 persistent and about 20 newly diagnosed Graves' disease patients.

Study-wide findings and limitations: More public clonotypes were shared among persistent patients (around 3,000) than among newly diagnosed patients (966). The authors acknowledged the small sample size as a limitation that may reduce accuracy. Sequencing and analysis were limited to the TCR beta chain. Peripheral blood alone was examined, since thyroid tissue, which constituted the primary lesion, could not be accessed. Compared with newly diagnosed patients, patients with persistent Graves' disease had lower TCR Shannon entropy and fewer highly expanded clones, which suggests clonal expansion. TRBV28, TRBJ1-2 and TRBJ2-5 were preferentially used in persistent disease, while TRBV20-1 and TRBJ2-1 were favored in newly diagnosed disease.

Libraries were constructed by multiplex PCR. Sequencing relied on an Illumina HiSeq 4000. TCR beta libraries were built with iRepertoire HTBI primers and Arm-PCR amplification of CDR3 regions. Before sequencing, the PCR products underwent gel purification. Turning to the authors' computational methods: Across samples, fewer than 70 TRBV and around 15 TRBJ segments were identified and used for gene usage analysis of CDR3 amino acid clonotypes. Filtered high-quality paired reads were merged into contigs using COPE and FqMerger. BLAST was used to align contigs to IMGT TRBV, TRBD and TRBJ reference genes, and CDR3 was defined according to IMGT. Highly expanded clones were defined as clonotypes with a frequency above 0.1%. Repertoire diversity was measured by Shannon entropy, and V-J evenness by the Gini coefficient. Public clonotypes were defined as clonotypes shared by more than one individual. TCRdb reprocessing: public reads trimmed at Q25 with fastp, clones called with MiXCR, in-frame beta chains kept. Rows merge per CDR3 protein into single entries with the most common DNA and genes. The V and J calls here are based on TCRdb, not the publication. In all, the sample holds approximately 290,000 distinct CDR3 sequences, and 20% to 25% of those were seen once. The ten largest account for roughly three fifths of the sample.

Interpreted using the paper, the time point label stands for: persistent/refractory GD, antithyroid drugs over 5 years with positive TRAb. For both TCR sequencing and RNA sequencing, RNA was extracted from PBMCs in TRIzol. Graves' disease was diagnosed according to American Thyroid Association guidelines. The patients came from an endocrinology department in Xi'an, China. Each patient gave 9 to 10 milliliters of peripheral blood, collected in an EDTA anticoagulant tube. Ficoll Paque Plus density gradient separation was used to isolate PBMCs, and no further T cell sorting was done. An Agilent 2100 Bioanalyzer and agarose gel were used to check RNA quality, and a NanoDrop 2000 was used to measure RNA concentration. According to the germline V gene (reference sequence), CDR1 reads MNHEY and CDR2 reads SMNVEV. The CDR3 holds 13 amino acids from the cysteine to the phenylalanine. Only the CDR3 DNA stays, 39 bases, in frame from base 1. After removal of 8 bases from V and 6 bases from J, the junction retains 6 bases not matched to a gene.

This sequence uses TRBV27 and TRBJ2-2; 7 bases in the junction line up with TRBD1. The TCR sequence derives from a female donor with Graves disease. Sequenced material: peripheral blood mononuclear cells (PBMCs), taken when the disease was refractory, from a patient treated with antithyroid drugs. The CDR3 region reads CASGHRGSGELFF. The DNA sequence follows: TGTGCCAGCGGGCACAGGGGCTCCGGGGAGCTGTTTTTT.